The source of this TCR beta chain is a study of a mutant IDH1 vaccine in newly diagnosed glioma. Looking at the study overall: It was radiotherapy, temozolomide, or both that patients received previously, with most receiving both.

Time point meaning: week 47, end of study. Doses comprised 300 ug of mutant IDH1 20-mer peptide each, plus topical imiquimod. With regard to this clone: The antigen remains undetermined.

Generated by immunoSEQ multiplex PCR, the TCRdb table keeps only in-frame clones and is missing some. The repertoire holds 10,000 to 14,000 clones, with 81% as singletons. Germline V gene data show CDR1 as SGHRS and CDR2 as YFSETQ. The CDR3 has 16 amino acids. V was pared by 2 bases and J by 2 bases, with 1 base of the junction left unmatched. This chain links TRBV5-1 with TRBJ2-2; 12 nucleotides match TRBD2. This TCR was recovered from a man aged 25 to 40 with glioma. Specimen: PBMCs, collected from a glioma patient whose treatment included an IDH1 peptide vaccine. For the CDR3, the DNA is TGCGCCAGCAGCTTACTAGCGGGGGGAAACACCGGGGAGCTGTTTTTT. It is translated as CASSLLAGGNTGELFF. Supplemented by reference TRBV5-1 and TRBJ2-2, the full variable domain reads KAGVTQTPRYLIKTRGQQVTLSCSPISGHRSVSWYQQTPGQGLQFLFEYFSETQRNKGNFPGRFSGRQFSNSRSEMNVSTLELGDSALYLCASSLLAGGNTGELFFGEGSRLTVL.